The 28 T cell receptor beta chains reported below all come from one sample, sequenced in a study of blood T cell repertoires in COVID-19. Clones were sequenced by immunoSEQ multiplex PCR, and TCRdb holds only the in-frame ones, with some missing. This table has some 70,000 clones, 80% to 90% appearing once. Sequenced input: peripheral blood. Every receptor here comes from a human donor in a cohort sampled during active COVID-19.

This clone was counted a single time. The chain links TRBV5-1 to TRBJ2-7; 9 bases align to TRBD1. Germline V gives CDR1 SGHRS, CDR2 YFSETQ. The CDR3 runs 15 residues. The V and J ends lost 4 bases and 3 bases, in that order; junction bases with no gene match: 8. CDR3 DNA sequence: TGCGCCAGCAGCCAAGATACGGGACAGGGCTACGAGCAGTACTTC. Translated, it gives CASSQDTGQGYEQYF.

The chain recombines TRBV4-1 with TRBJ1-1; D uncertain. Trimming stripped 0 bases from V and 2 bases from J, with 10 bases between. This CDR3 has 15 residues. Germline V gives CDR1 MGHRA, CDR2 YSYEKL. The CDR3 nucleotides are TGCGCCAGCAGCCAAGAAAGGAGCCTTAACACTGAAGCTTTCTTT. It translates to CASSQERSLNTEAFF.

This clone has a handful of counts. The chain carries TRBV28 and TRBJ2-7; possible D gene TRBD2, 5 bases. The CDR3 runs to 13 residues. The ends were cut back, 7 bases at V and 1 base at J, with 11 bases in the middle. CDR1 is MDHEN, CDR2 SYDVKM, per germline. The chain's CDR3 is CASIETGSYEQYF. Here the CDR3 DNA reads TGTGCCAGCATTGAGACGGGGTCCTACGAGCAGTACTTC. The whole variable domain, remainder taken from reference TRBV28 and TRBJ2-7, is DVKVTQSSRYLVKRTGEKVFLECVQDMDHENMFWYRQDPGLGLRLIYFSYDVKMKEKGDIPEGYSVSREKKERFSLILESASTNQTSMYLCASIETGSYEQYFGPGTRLTVT.

The V gene is TRBV6-5, the J gene TRBJ1-3; D unclear. V was trimmed by 6 bases and J by 0 bases, leaving 12 bases between them. The CDR3 consists of 15 residues. Germline V gene data show CDR1 as MNHEY and CDR2 as SVGAGI. DNA for the CDR3: TGTGCCAGCAGCCCGAACAGTAACTCTGGAAACACCATATATTTT. This sequence encodes CASSPNSNSGNTIYF.

J is TRBJ1-2 and V is TRBV2; 12 nucleotides align to TRBD1. This CDR3 is 13 amino acids long. The V segment lost 9 bases and the J segment 8 bases; nucleotides outside the gene matches: 7. In germline, CDR1 is SNHLY, CDR2 FYNNEI. CDR3 region: CARKGTGGYGYTF. DNA for the CDR3: TGTGCCAGAAAAGGGACAGGGGGCTACGGCTACACCTTC.

The chain carries TRBV7-2 and TRBJ2-7; 10 bases map to TRBD2. In germline, CDR1 is SGHTA, CDR2 FQGNSA. There are 16 residues in the CDR3. The ends lost 5 bases at V and 0 bases at J; junction bases unmatched: 7. The DNA of the CDR3 is TGTGCCAGCAGCCCAAACCCTAGCGGGAGCTCCTACGAGCAGTACTTC. Encoded protein: CASSPNPSGSSYEQYF.

The CDR3 loop reads CASSIGVRQIGNQPQHF. DNA of the CDR3: TGTGCCAGTAGTATTGGGGTGCGACAGATTGGGAATCAGCCCCAGCATTTT. The gene calls are TRBV19 and TRBJ1-5; D perhaps matches TRBD1 (5 bases). This CDR3 comprises 17 residues. V dropped 3 bases and J dropped 4 bases, with 19 bases sitting between them. Germline V gene data show CDR1 as LNHDA and CDR2 as SQIVND (reference sequence).

The DNA for the CDR3 is TGTGCCAGCAAGGCAGGGGTTCGAGAAAATCAGCCCCAGCATTTT. Its translation is CASKAGVRENQPQHF. The V call is TRBV28, the J call TRBJ1-5; TRBD1 might be the D (6 bases). The V gene's germline CDR1 is MDHEN and CDR2 SYDVKM. V dropped 7 bases and J dropped 4 bases, with 17 bases sitting between them. CDR3 length equals 15 residues.

The V call is TRBV19, the J call TRBJ1-1; TRBD1 matches 7 bases. CDR3 size: 15 residues. V was pared by 6 bases and J by 1 base, with 8 bases of the junction left unmatched. The germline gives CDR1 LNHDA, CDR2 SQIVND (reference sequence). CDR3 coding DNA: TGTGCCAGTAGCCGCGGAGGGGACAGGAACACTGAAGCTTTCTTT. Translated: CASSRGGDRNTEAFF.

The chain uses TRBV2 and TRBJ2-1; 11 bases match TRBD2. Germline CDR1 and CDR2: SNHLY and FYNNEI. The CDR3 contains 23 residues. J was trimmed by 6 bases and V by 0 bases; bases with no gene match: 25. The CDR3 is CASSEASALLNLAGGVVGNEQFF. As DNA, the CDR3 is TGTGCCAGCAGTGAAGCATCAGCGCTCCTAAATCTAGCGGGAGGAGTCGTAGGCAATGAGCAGTTCTTC.

V gene TRBV10-3 combines with J gene TRBJ2-2, with a possible D match to TRBD2 (6 bases). Per the germline V gene, CDR1 is ENHRY and CDR2 is SYGVKD. The CDR3 contains 19 residues. Trimming took 8 bases from V and 3 from J, leaving 28 bases between them. CDR3 protein: CAIRGREKKTPTDTGELFF. As DNA, the CDR3 is TGTGCCATCCGAGGGCGGGAAAAGAAGACTCCCACAGACACCGGGGAGCTGTTTTTT.

This clone was observed once. V and J are TRBV18 and TRBJ2-3, with a weak D call TRBD1 (6 bases). The CDR3 runs to 15 residues. Germline loops: CDR1 KGHSH, CDR2 LQKENI. Trimming cost V 2 bases and J 1 base, with 10 bases left between them. For the CDR3, the DNA is TGTGCCAGCTCACCAAAGGGGGTCGGCACAGATACGCAGTATTTT. This encodes CASSPKGVGTDTQYF. Drawing the rest from reference TRBV18 and TRBJ2-3, the complete variable domain is NAGVMQNPRHLVRRRGQEARLRCSPMKGHSHVYWYRQLPEEGLKFMVYLQKENIIDESGMPKERFSAEFPKEGPSILRIQQVVRGDSAAYFCASSPKGVGTDTQYFGPGTRLTVL.

V usage is TRBV18 and J usage is TRBJ1-4; D not certain. The germline CDR1 and CDR2 sequences are KGHSH and LQKENI. The CDR3 sequence is 14 residues long. V lost 2 bases and J lost 7, with 11 bases in between. CDR3 nucleotides: TGTGCCAGCTCACCAACGGAGGGTGGTGAAAAACTGTTTTTT. Its protein product is CASSPTEGGEKLFF. The full variable domain, rest sourced from reference TRBV18 and TRBJ1-4, is NAGVMQNPRHLVRRRGQEARLRCSPMKGHSHVYWYRQLPEEGLKFMVYLQKENIIDESGMPKERFSAEFPKEGPSILRIQQVVRGDSAAYFCASSPTEGGEKLFFGSGTQLSVL.

The chain is built from TRBV9 and TRBJ2-3, with TRBD2 matching 14 bases. V trimming: 5 bases; J trimming: 5 bases; junction bases outside the gene matches: 7. The CDR3 has 16 amino acids. Germline V gene lookup returns CDR1 SGDLS and CDR2 YYNGEE. CDR3 sequence reads: CASSLTSGRARDTQYF. The DNA of the CDR3 is TGTGCCAGCAGTTTGACTAGCGGGAGGGCAAGAGATACGCAGTATTTT.

This chain uses TRBV27 with TRBJ2-2, with TRBD2 as a possible D gene (6 bases). V was pared by 5 bases and J by 4 bases, with 17 bases between. The CDR3 has 16 residues. Germline-derived CDR1 and CDR2 are MNHEY and SMNVEV (reference sequence). CDR3 in DNA: TGTGCCAGCAGTGCTATTGTAGCGGTGCGCACCGGGGAGCTGTTTTTT. It codes for CASSAIVAVRTGELFF.

This chain joins TRBV10-1 and TRBJ2-3, with D unresolved. Germline V CDR1 and CDR2: WNHNN, SYGVQD (reference sequence). The CDR3 consists of 13 residues. The V and J ends lost 7 bases and 1 base respectively, with 9 bases between them. CDR3 region: CASNPAGTDTQYF. In DNA form, the CDR3 reads TGCGCCAGCAATCCCGCGGGCACAGATACGCAGTATTTT.

The gene calls are TRBV7-2 and TRBJ2-3, with 8 nucleotides matching TRBD2. V lost 4 bases, J lost 1 base, and 10 bases stayed unmatched. The CDR3 sequence is 17 residues long. Germline loops: CDR1 SGHTA, CDR2 FQGNSA. The DNA of the CDR3 is TGTGCCAGCAGCTCGAGTCTAAAGACTAGCGGCACAGATACGCAGTATTTT. It codes for CASSSSLKTSGTDTQYF.

The chain is built from TRBV30 and TRBJ1-3; 7 positions match TRBD1. Trimming cost V 2 bases and J 2 bases; bases outside gene matches: 6. This CDR3 contains 15 residues. The germline CDR1 and CDR2 sequences are GTSNPN and SVGIG (reference sequence). This CDR3 reads CAWSRLTGTGNTIYF. The CDR3 nucleotides read TGTGCCTGGAGTCGGCTGACAGGGACTGGAAACACCATATATTTT. Full variable domain (missing parts from reference TRBV30 and TRBJ1-3): SQTIHQWPATLVQPVGSPLSLECTVEGTSNPNLYWYRQAAGRGLQLLFYSVGIGQISSEVPQNLSASRPQDRQFILSSKKLLLSDSGFYLCAWSRLTGTGNTIYFGEGSWLTVV.

CDR3 sequence (DNA): TGTGCCTGGACCCCGGGACTAGCGGGGGGGCCAGAGACCCAGTACTTC. Residues: CAWTPGLAGGPETQYF. This chain connects TRBV30 to TRBJ2-5; 16 bases align to TRBD2. The CDR3 is made up of 16 amino acids. CDR1 GTSNPN and CDR2 SVGIG come from the germline V gene (reference sequence). V lost 4 bases to trimming and J lost 4 bases; unmatched junction nucleotides: 6.

CDR3 sequence: CASSLIIPQGGSIVKNIQYF. The CDR3 nucleotides are TGTGCCAGCAGTTTAATTATCCCCCAGGGTGGGTCCATAGTCAAAAACATTCAGTACTTC. The chain uses TRBV28 and TRBJ2-4; D is perhaps TRBD1 (5 bases). The CDR3 loop spans 20 amino acids. V shed 2 bases and J shed 3 bases, with 26 bases lying between them. Germline V CDR1 and CDR2: MDHEN, SYDVKM. Full variable domain (missing parts from reference TRBV28 and TRBJ2-4): DVKVTQSSRYLVKRTGEKVFLECVQDMDHENMFWYRQDPGLGLRLIYFSYDVKMKEKGDIPEGYSVSREKKERFSLILESASTNQTSMYLCASSLIIPQGGSIVKNIQYFGAGTRLSVL.

V and J are TRBV10-3 and TRBJ1-6; 10 bases agree with TRBD1. CDR1 is ENHRY and CDR2 is SYGVKD in the germline V gene. The CDR3 spans 13 residues. Trimming cost V 6 bases and J 7 bases; bases outside gene matches: 0. The CDR3 DNA reads as TGTGCCATCAGGGGACAGGGGAATTCACCCCTCCACTTT. The encoded protein is CAIRGQGNSPLHF.

The chain carries TRBV5-1 and TRBJ1-2, with TRBD1 matching over 11 bases. V was pared by 1 base and J by 7 bases, with 15 bases of the junction left unmatched. CDR1 and CDR2 (germline): SGHRS, YFSETQ. The CDR3 sequence is 18 residues long. CDR3 loop: CASSLSLVGQGESRGYTF. Here the CDR3 DNA reads TGCGCCAGCAGCTTGAGTTTAGTGGGACAGGGGGAGTCGCGTGGCTACACCTTC.

J is TRBJ2-7 and V is TRBV6-6; perhaps TRBD2 as D (5 bases). The CDR3 totals 16 residues. V lost 6 bases to trimming and J lost 4 bases, with 22 bases between them. Germline lookup yields CDR1 MNHNY and CDR2 SVGAGI (reference sequence). The CDR3 DNA reads TGTGCCAGCAGCTTAGGCATTTCCGGGGTCTCTTACGAGCAGTACTTC. Its translation: CASSLGISGVSYEQYF.

The V call is TRBV11-2, the J call TRBJ2-1; D unclear. Germline CDR1 and CDR2: SGHAT and FQNNGV. Trimming stripped 5 bases from V and 5 bases from J, with 10 bases between. CDR3 size: 13 residues. The CDR3 DNA sequence: TGTGCCAGCAGCACGGGTCGAAACAATGAGCAGTTCTTC. It specifies CASSTGRNNEQFF.

The CDR3 sequence: CASSPTIDEVYSGNTIYF. The DNA of the CDR3 is TGTGCCAGCAGCCCAACTATAGACGAGGTGTACTCTGGAAACACCATATATTTT. V usage is TRBV27 and J usage is TRBJ1-3; D uncertain. CDR3 length: 18 amino acids. Deletions cut 6 bases from V and 0 bases from J, with 21 bases between. Per germline, CDR1 MNHEY and CDR2 SMNVEV (reference sequence).

The rearrangement uses TRBV7-6 and TRBJ2-1, with TRBD2 as a possible D gene (6 bases). The CDR3 has 16 residues. Trimming pared 5 bases from V and 2 bases from J, leaving 16 bases between. Germline CDR1 SGHVS, CDR2 FNYEAQ. CDR3 residues: CASSEASLATYNEQFF. The CDR3 DNA reads TGTGCCAGCAGCGAAGCCTCCCTAGCGACCTACAATGAGCAGTTCTTC.

The chain has TRBV7-9 and TRBJ1-2, with D tentatively TRBD1 (5 bases). Between the trimmed V and J ends, which lost 5 bases and 8 bases, there was a span of 18 bases. The CDR3 is 14 residues long. The germline CDR1 and CDR2 sequences are SEHNR and FQNEAQ (reference sequence). CDR3 sequence (DNA): TGTGCCAGCAGCCGACTCGGGGAGGACAAGGGCTACACCTTC. It encodes CASSRLGEDKGYTF.

The V and J genes are TRBV19 and TRBJ1-5, with a possible D match to TRBD1 (5 bases). The ends were cut back, 6 bases at V and 1 base at J, with 22 bases in the middle. The CDR3 loop spans 18 amino acids. The V gene's germline CDR1 is LNHDA and CDR2 SQIVND (reference sequence). CDR3 region: CASRGGSGGMTSNQPQHF. The CDR3 coding sequence is TGTGCCAGTAGGGGGGGGTCAGGCGGTATGACAAGCAATCAGCCCCAGCATTTT.